The rows below give T cell receptor beta chains drawn from one sample of a study of T cell changes during pregnancy in multiple sclerosis. Repertoires were generated with immunoSEQ multiplex PCR, while TCRdb's copy carries only in-frame clones and drops some. The profile shows tens of thousands of clones, about 92% of them singletons. Sequences were derived from CD4+ T cells from peripheral blood mononuclear cells, sampled in the third trimester of pregnancy. The origin of the receptors is a female donor with multiple sclerosis, enrolled in a pregnancy study. The CDR3 runs from the conserved cysteine through the conserved F or W. Fields, in order: V gene, J gene, clone size, D gene, CDR3 DNA, CDR3 protein. D genes are given only for firm matches. Some rows have no size entry. The others give once, few or many, or a class for an expanded clone.

TRBV11-3,TRBJ2-5,.,TRBD1,TGTGCCAGCAGCTTCGAGGGACAGGGACAAGAGACCCAGTACTTC,CASSFEGQGQETQYF
TRBV27,TRBJ2-1,.,.,TGTGCCAGCAGTTTACTCCACAGCCCGGAGGTCGGCAATGAGCAGTTCTTC,CASSLLHSPEVGNEQFF
TRBV7-3,TRBJ1-2,.,.,TGTGCCAGCAGCTTTACCCAGGGAAATGGCTACACCTTC,CASSFTQGNGYTF
TRBV7-2,TRBJ1-5,.,.,TGTGCCAGCAGCCTAGATGATACCAAACTTCAGCCCCAGCATTTT,CASSLDDTKLQPQHF
TRBV2,TRBJ1-6,once,.,TGTGCCAGCAGCCCCCGGCGGGGCGGTTCACCCCTCCACTTT,CASSPRRGGSPLHF
TRBV19,TRBJ1-1,.,TRBD1,TGTGCCAGTAGTTCTACAGGGGACACTGAAGCTTTCTTT,CASSSTGDTEAFF
TRBV18,TRBJ2-7,.,.,TGTGCCAGCTCACCGCGGCTAGCAAGTAACGAGCAGTACTTC,CASSPRLASNEQYF
TRBV25-1,TRBJ2-7,.,TRBD2,TGTGCCAGCAGTGAACCGACTAGCGGGAGCTCCTACGAGCAGTACTTC,CASSEPTSGSSYEQYF
TRBV7-8,TRBJ1-2,few,.,TGTGCCAGCAGCCCGTCGACAGCCAGCTATGGCTACACCTTC,CASSPSTASYGYTF
TRBV30,TRBJ2-1,.,.,TGTGCCTGGACTACGGGGAACGGCAATGAGCAGTTCTTC,CAWTTGNGNEQFF
TRBV2,TRBJ2-3,.,.,TGTGCCAGCAGTGAGCGAGGGTCGGGAGATACGCAGTATTTT,CASSERGSGDTQYF
TRBV7-6,TRBJ1-3,.,.,TGTGCCAGCAGCCCCGGCGGCCTAGGAAACACCATATATTTT,CASSPGGLGNTIYF
TRBV5-5,TRBJ2-7,.,.,TGTGCCAGCAGCTTTCGAGGCAGGGGTCACAGCTACGAGCAGTACTTC,CASSFRGRGHSYEQYF
TRBV4-2,TRBJ2-7,.,.,TGTGCCAGCAGCCAGGGGACGGGGGGCCCTAGCTCCTACGAGCAGTACTTC,CASSQGTGGPSSYEQYF
TRBV5-1,TRBJ2-5,.,.,TGCGCCAGCAGCCCCTCTCCACAGGGGGGAGCGGGGGAGACCCAGTACTTC,CASSPSPQGGAGETQYF
TRBV7-6,TRBJ1-5,medium-sized,.,TGTGCCAGCAGCTTAGCTAGTCCGGGTGGCAGTGGGCCCCAGCATTTT,CASSLASPGGSGPQHF